A single sample is the source of the 5 T cell receptor beta chains below, sequenced in a study of blood T cells in healthy people across ages. Combining a sample-barcoded 5' primer with a J-beta primer mix, a second PCR ran for roughly 7 to 11 cycles. TCRdb reanalysed the 5' RACE reads using MiXCR and keeps one entry per CDR3 protein. The sample carries over a million distinct CDR3 sequences, 45% to 70% recorded once. The specimen sequenced was blood. Receptors were obtained from a young man in good health.

The chain couples TRBV18 to TRBJ1-1; D gene ambiguous. Per germline, CDR1 KGHSH and CDR2 LQKENI. V lost 1 base, J lost 6 bases, and 9 bases lay in between. The CDR3 length is 13 residues. Here the CDR3 DNA reads TGTGCCAGCTCACCACAAGGAGTCTCTGAAGCTTTCTTT. Its translation is CASSPQGVSEAFF.

V and J are TRBV6-2 or TRBV6-3 and TRBJ2-1, with no clear D. Trimming pared 6 bases from V and 8 bases from J, leaving 8 bases between. Germline loops: CDR1 MNHEY, CDR2 SVGEGT. CDR3 length: 11 amino acids. The CDR3 reads CASSPLYEQFF. The CDR3 DNA sequence: TGTGCCAGCAGCCCCTTGTATGAGCAGTTCTTC.

The chain has TRBV5-1 and TRBJ2-5; D gene uncertain. CDR1 is SGHRS and CDR2 is YFSETQ in the germline V gene. The CDR3 totals 15 residues. The V and J ends lost 2 bases and 0 bases respectively, with 11 bases between them. The CDR3, as DNA: TGCGCCAGCAGCTTCGCCCCGGGCTACCAAGAGACCCAGTACTTC. Translation: CASSFAPGYQETQYF.

The chain uses TRBV5-1 and TRBJ2-1; 15 nucleotides line up with TRBD2. The ends lost 4 bases at V and 8 bases at J; junction bases unmatched: 4. This CDR3 region has 15 residues. Germline CDR1 is SGHRS and CDR2 is YFSETQ. The CDR3 nucleotides read TGCGCCAGCAGCGCCGGGACTAGCGGGAGGCATGAGCAGTTCTTC. It encodes CASSAGTSGRHEQFF.

This chain uses TRBV12-3 or TRBV12-4 with TRBJ1-2; a possible D gene is TRBD1 (6 bases). Trimming took off 6 bases at V and 7 bases at J, with 15 bases between the two ends. The CDR3 is 13 residues long. CDR3 DNA: TGTGCCAGCAGCGAAAACAGGGTTGGTGGCTACACCTTC. Protein sequence: CASSENRVGGYTF.